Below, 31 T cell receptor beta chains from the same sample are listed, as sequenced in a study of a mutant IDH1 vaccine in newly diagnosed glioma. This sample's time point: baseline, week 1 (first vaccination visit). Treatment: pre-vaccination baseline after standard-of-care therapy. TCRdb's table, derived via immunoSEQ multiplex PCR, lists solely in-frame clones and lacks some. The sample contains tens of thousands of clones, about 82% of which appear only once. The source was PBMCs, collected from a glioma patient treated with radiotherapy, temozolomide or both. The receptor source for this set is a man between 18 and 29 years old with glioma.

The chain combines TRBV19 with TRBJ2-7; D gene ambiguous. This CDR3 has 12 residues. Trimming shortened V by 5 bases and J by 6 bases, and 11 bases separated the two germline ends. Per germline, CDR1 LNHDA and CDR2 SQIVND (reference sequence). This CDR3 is CASSSTWTEQYF. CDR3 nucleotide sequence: TGTGCCAGTAGTTCCACGTGGACCGAGCAGTACTTC.

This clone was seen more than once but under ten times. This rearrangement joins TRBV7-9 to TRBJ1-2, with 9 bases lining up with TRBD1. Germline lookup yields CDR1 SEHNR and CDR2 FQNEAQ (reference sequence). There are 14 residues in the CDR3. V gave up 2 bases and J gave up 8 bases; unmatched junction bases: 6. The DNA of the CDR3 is TGTGCCAGCAGCTTAATCCGACAGGGGGGAGGCTACACCTTC. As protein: CASSLIRQGGGYTF.

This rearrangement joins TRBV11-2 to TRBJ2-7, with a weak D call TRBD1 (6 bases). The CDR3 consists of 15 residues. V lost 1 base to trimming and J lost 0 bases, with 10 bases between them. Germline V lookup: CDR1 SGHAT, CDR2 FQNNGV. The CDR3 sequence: CASSLGQGNSYEQYF. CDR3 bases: TGTGCCAGCAGCTTAGGCCAGGGGAACTCCTACGAGCAGTACTTC. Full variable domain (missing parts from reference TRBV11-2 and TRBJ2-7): EAGVAQSPRYKIIEKRQSVAFWCNPISGHATLYWYQQILGQGPKLLIQFQNNGVVDDSQLPKDRFSAERLKGVDSTLKIQPAKLEDSAVYLCASSLGQGNSYEQYFGPGTRLTVT.

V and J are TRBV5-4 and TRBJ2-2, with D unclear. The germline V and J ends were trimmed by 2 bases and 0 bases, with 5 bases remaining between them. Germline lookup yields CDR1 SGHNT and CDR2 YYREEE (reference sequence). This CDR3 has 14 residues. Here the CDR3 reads CASSLVSNTGELFF. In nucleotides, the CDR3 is TGTGCCAGCAGCTTAGTCTCGAACACCGGGGAGCTGTTTTTT.

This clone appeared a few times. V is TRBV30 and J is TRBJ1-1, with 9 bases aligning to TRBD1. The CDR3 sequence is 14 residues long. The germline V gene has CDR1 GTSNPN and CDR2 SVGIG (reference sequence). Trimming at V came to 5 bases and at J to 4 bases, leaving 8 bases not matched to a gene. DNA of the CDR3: TGTGCCTGGTCGCGGGGACAGGGATTCACTGAAGCTTTCTTT. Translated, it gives CAWSRGQGFTEAFF. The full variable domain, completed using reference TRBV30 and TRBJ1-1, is SQTIHQWPATLVQPVGSPLSLECTVEGTSNPNLYWYRQAAGRGLQLLFYSVGIGQISSEVPQNLSASRPQDRQFILSSKKLLLSDSGFYLCAWSRGQGFTEAFFGQGTRLTVV.

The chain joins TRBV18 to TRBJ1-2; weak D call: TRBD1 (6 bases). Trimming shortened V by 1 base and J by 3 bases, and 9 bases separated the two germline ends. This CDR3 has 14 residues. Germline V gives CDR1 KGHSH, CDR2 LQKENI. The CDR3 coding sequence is TGTGCCAGCTCACCACAGACAGGAGACTATGGCTACACCTTC. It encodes CASSPQTGDYGYTF.

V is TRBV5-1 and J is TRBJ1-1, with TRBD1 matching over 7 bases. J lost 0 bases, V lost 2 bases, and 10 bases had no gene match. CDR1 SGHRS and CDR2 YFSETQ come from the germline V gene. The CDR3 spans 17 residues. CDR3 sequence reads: CASSLRDSGFMNTEAFF. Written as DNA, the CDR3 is TGCGCCAGCAGCTTACGGGACAGTGGATTCATGAACACTGAAGCTTTCTTT.

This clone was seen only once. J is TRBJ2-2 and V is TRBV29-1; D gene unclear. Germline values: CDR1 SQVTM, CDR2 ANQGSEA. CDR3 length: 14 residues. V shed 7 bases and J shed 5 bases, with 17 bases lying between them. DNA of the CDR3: TGCAGCGCCCTGAGGATGGGCGGAACCGGGGAGCTGTTTTTT. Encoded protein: CSALRMGGTGELFF.

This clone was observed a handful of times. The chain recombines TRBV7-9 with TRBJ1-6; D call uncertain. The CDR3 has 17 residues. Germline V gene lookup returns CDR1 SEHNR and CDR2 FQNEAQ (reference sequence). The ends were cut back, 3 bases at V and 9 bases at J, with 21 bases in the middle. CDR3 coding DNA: TGTGCCAGCAGCTTCGCCCAGTCAGTGGGTAAGGGTTCACCCCTCCACTTT. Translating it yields CASSFAQSVGKGSPLHF.

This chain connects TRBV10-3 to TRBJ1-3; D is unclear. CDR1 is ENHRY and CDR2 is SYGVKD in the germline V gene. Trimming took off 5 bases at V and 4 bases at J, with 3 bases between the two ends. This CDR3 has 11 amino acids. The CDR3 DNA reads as TGTGCCATCAGTCAAGGAAACACCATATATTTT. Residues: CAISQGNTIYF.

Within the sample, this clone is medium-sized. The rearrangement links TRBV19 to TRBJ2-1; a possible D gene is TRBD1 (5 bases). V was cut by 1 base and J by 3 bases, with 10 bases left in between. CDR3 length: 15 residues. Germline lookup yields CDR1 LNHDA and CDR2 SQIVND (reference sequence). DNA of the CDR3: TGTGCCAGTAGTATAGGGGCAGGGATCTACAATGAGCAGTTCTTC. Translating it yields CASSIGAGIYNEQFF.

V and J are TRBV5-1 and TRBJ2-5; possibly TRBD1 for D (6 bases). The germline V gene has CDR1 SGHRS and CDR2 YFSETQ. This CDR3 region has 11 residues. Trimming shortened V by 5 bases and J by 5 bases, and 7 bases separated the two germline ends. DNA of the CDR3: TGCGCCAGCAGGACAGGCGAGACCCAGTACTTC. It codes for CASRTGETQYF.

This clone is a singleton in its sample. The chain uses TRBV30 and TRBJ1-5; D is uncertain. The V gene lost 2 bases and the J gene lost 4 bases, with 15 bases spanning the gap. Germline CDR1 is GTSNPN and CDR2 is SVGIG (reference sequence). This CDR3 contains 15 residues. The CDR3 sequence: CAWSPITSRNQPQHF. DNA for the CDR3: TGTGCCTGGAGTCCTATCACATCAAGGAATCAGCCCCAGCATTTT.

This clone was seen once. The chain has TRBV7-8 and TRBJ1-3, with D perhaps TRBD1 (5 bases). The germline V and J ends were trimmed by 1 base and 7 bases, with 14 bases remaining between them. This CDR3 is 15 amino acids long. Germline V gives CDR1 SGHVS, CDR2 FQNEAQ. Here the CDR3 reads CASSLGTITRNTIYF. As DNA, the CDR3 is TGTGCCAGCAGCTTAGGGACAATAACTAGGAACACCATATATTTT.

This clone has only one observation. The CDR3 nucleotides are TGTGCCAGCAGCCCTAGAGACAGGTTCGAGCAGTACTTC. Protein sequence: CASSPRDRFEQYF. This rearrangement joins TRBV7-9 to TRBJ2-7; D might be TRBD1 (6 bases). There are 13 residues in the CDR3. Germline V gene lookup returns CDR1 SEHNR and CDR2 FQNEAQ (reference sequence). Trimming took off 5 bases at V and 6 bases at J, with 14 bases between the two ends.

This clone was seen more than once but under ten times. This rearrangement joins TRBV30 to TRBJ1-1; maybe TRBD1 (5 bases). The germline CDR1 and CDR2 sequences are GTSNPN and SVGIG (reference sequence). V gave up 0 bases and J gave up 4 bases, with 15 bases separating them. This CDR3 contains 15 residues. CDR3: CAWSVGVVRGTEAFF. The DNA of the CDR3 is TGTGCCTGGAGTGTTGGCGTGGTTAGGGGCACTGAAGCTTTCTTT.

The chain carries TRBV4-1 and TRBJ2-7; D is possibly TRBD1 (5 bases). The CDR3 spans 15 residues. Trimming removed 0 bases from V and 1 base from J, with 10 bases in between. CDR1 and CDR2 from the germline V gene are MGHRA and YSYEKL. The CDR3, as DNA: TGCGCCAGCAGCCAAGATAGGGGCCAGTCCTACGAGCAGTACTTC. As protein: CASSQDRGQSYEQYF.

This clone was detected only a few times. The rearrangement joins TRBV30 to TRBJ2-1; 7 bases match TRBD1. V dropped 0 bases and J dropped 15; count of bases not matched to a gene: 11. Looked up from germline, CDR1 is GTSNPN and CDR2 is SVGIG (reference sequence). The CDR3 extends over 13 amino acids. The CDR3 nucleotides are TGTGCCTGGAGTGTGTCCGCCGGGACAGTCCCGTTCTTC. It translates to CAWSVSAGTVPFF.

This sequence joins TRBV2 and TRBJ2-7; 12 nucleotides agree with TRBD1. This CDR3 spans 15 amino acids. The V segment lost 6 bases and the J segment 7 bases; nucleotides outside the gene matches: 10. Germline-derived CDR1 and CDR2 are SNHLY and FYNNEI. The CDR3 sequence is CASSRTGQGAQEQYF. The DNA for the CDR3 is TGTGCCAGCAGCAGGACGGGACAGGGGGCTCAAGAGCAGTACTTC.

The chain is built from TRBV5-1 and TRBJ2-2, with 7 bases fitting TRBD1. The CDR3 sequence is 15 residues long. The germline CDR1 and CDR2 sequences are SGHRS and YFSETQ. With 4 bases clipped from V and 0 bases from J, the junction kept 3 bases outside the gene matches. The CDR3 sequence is CASSHGTANTGELFF. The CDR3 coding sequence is TGCGCCAGCAGCCACGGGACAGCGAACACCGGGGAGCTGTTTTTT.

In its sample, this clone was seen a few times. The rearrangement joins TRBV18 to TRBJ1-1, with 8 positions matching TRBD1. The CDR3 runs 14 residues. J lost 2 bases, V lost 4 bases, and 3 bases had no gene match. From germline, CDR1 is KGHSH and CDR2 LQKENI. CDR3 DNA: TGTGCCAGCTCACTACAGGGGGGTAACACTGAAGCTTTCTTT. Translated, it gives CASSLQGGNTEAFF.

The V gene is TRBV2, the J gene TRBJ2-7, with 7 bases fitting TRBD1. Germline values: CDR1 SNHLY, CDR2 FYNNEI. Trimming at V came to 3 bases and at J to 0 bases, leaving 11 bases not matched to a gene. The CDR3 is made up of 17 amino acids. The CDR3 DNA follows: TGTGCCAGCAGTGACAACCGGATGGACAGGAACTCCTACGAGCAGTACTTC. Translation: CASSDNRMDRNSYEQYF.

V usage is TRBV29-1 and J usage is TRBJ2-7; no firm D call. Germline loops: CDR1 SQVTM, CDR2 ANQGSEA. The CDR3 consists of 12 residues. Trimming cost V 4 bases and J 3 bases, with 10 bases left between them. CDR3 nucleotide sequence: TGCAGCGTTGGACGAGATAACTACGAGCAGTACTTC. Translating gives CSVGRDNYEQYF.

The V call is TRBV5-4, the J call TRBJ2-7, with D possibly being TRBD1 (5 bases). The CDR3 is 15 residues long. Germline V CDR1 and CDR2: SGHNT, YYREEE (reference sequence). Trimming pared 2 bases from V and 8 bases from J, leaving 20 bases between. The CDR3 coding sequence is TGTGCCAGCAGCTTCCTAGGAGAAGGACAAAACCAGCAGTACTTC. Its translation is CASSFLGEGQNQQYF.

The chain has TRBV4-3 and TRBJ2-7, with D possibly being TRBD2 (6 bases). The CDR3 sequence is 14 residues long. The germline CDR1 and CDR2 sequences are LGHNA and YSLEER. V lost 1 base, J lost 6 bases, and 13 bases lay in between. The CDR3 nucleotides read TGCGCCAGCAGCCAAGTACATGGCGGGGCCGAGCAGTACTTC. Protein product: CASSQVHGGAEQYF.

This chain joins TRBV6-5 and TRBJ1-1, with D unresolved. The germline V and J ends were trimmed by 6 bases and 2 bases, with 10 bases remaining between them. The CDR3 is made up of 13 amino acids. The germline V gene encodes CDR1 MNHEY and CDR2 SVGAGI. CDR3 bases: TGTGCCAGCAGGCACACAACAAACACTGAAGCTTTCTTT. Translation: CASRHTTNTEAFF.

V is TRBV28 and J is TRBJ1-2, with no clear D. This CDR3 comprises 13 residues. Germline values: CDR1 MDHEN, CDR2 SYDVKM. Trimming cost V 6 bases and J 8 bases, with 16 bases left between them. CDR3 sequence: CASRKDRIRGYTF. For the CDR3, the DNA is TGTGCCAGCAGGAAGGACCGTATTAGGGGCTACACCTTC.

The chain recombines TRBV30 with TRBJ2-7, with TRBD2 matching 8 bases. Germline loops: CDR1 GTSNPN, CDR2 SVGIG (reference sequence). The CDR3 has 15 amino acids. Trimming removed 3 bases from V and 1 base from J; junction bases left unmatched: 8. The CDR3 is CAWSRIAGPSYEQYF. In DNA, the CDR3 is TGTGCCTGGAGCCGGATAGCGGGGCCTTCCTACGAGCAGTACTTC.

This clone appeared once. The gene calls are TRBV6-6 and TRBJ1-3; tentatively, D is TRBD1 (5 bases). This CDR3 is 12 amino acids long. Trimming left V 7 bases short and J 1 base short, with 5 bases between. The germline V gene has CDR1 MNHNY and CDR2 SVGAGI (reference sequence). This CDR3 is CASKGSGNTIYF. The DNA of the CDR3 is TGTGCCAGCAAGGGGTCTGGAAACACCATATATTTT.

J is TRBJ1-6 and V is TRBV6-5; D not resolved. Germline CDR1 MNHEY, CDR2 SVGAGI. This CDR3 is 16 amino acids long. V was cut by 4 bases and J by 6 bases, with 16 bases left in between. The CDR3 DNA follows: TGTGCCAGCAGTTCGGGATTTAGGAGGACTAATTCACCCCTCCACTTT. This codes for CASSSGFRRTNSPLHF.

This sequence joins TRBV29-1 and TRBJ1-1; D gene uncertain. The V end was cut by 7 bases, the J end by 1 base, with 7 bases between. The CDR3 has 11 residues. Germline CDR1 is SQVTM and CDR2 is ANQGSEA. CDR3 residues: CSGRANTEAFF. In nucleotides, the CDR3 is TGCAGCGGGAGGGCGAACACTGAAGCTTTCTTT.